These T cell receptor beta chains were read from a single sample in a study of blood T cell repertoires in COVID-19. Only in-frame clones appear in the TCRdb table, and some are missing; sequencing was by immunoSEQ multiplex PCR. This sample has about 150,000 clones, with approximately 80% found just once. Sequenced material: peripheral blood. The receptors derive from a woman aged 80 or over with acute or convalescent COVID-19. Both conserved end residues are part of each CDR3. Each record gives: CDR3 DNA, CDR3 protein, D gene, J gene, clone size, V gene. The D gene is left open where the match is weak. The listing skips clone size in some rows; elsewhere it reads once, few, many or a size class.

CDR3 DNA: TGTGCCAGCAGTACCCGGGACAGGGGGCCAAATCAGCCCCAGCATTTT
CDR3 protein: CASSTRDRGPNQPQHF
D gene: TRBD1
J gene: TRBJ1-5
clone size: .
V gene: TRBV6-2/TRBV6-3

CDR3 DNA: TGTGCCAGCAGTCCTAGCGGGGCTAGCACAGATACGCAGTATTTT
CDR3 protein: CASSPSGASTDTQYF
D gene: TRBD2
J gene: TRBJ2-3
clone size: .
V gene: TRBV28

CDR3 DNA: TGCGCCAGCAAGGGGGGGAGGAACACTGAAGCTTTCTTT
CDR3 protein: CASKGGRNTEAFF
D gene: .
J gene: TRBJ1-1
clone size: .
V gene: TRBV5-1

CDR3 DNA: TGTGCCAGCAGCAAAGCGGGGGGGACGGTGGATACGCAGTATTTT
CDR3 protein: CASSKAGGTVDTQYF
D gene: TRBD2
J gene: TRBJ2-3
clone size: .
V gene: TRBV5-4

CDR3 DNA: TGCGCCACCCGCCCCGGAGGGGCCGATGAGCAGTTCTTC
CDR3 protein: CATRPGGADEQFF
D gene: .
J gene: TRBJ2-1
clone size: .
V gene: TRBV10-1

CDR3 DNA: TGTGCCAGCAGCACCTTCAGGGGGAGTCAGCCCCAGCATTTT
CDR3 protein: CASSTFRGSQPQHF
D gene: TRBD1
J gene: TRBJ1-5
clone size: .
V gene: TRBV5-6

CDR3 DNA: TGTGCCAGCAGCTTAGGGGGCGGCACCGGGGAGCTGTTTTTT
CDR3 protein: CASSLGGGTGELFF
D gene: .
J gene: TRBJ2-2
clone size: .
V gene: TRBV7-2

CDR3 DNA: TGCGCCAGCAGCTACGGACTAGCGGGAGGGCCCGGGGATACGCAGTATTTT
CDR3 protein: CASSYGLAGGPGDTQYF
D gene: TRBD2
J gene: TRBJ2-3
clone size: .
V gene: TRBV5-1

CDR3 DNA: TGTGCCAGCAGTTCAGAACAGGGGCCCCATCAGCCCCAGCATTTT
CDR3 protein: CASSSEQGPHQPQHF
D gene: TRBD1
J gene: TRBJ1-5
clone size: .
V gene: TRBV6-5

CDR3 DNA: TGTGCCAGCAGTTCCGCCGGGACAGGGTCGTACGAGCAGTACTTC
CDR3 protein: CASSSAGTGSYEQYF
D gene: TRBD1
J gene: TRBJ2-7
clone size: .
V gene: TRBV28

CDR3 DNA: TGTGCCAGCAGCCGCTTGGGACAGACTTACAGCTCCTATAATTCACCCCTCCACTTT
CDR3 protein: CASSRLGQTYSSYNSPLHF
D gene: TRBD1
J gene: TRBJ1-6
clone size: .
V gene: TRBV5-6

CDR3 DNA: TGTGCCAGCAGCCAAGGACTAGTAGGTCACCAGTACTTC
CDR3 protein: CASSQGLVGHQYF
D gene: .
J gene: TRBJ2-5
clone size: .
V gene: TRBV3-1/TRBV3-2

CDR3 DNA: TGCGCCAGCAGCTTGGACGGTTCGACCTACAATGAGCAGTTCTTC
CDR3 protein: CASSLDGSTYNEQFF
D gene: .
J gene: TRBJ2-1
clone size: few
V gene: TRBV5-1

CDR3 DNA: TGTGCCAGCAGGCGACAGGGCCCCTCCTATAATTCACCCCTCCACTTT
CDR3 protein: CASRRQGPSYNSPLHF
D gene: TRBD1
J gene: TRBJ1-6
clone size: .
V gene: TRBV2

CDR3 DNA: TGTGCCAGCAGCCCCCGGACTAGCGGGGGGATCACCGGGGAGCTGTTTTTT
CDR3 protein: CASSPRTSGGITGELFF
D gene: TRBD2
J gene: TRBJ2-2
clone size: few
V gene: TRBV7-9

CDR3 DNA: TGTGCCAGCTCACCTAGGGGGTCTGGAGCAGGAGGTGGGGCCAACGTCCTGACTTTC
CDR3 protein: CASSPRGSGAGGGANVLTF
D gene: .
J gene: TRBJ2-6
clone size: .
V gene: TRBV18

CDR3 DNA: TGTGCCAGCTCATTTGGGACAGGGAACACTGAAGCTTTCTTT
CDR3 protein: CASSFGTGNTEAFF
D gene: TRBD1
J gene: TRBJ1-1
clone size: .
V gene: TRBV18

CDR3 DNA: TGTGCCAGCAGCTTGGCTCTAAGACAGGGGGCTGGAGGCGAGCAGTACTTC
CDR3 protein: CASSLALRQGAGGEQYF
D gene: TRBD1
J gene: TRBJ2-7
clone size: .
V gene: TRBV5-5

CDR3 DNA: TGTGCCACCAGTCCCAAGGGGGGGCTTATTATGAACACTGAAGCTTTCTTT
CDR3 protein: CATSPKGGLIMNTEAFF
D gene: .
J gene: TRBJ1-1
clone size: .
V gene: TRBV24-1

CDR3 DNA: TGTGCCAGCAGTACGTCAGGGGCGAGGACTGAAGCTTTCTTT
CDR3 protein: CASSTSGARTEAFF
D gene: .
J gene: TRBJ1-1
clone size: .
V gene: TRBV6-1

CDR3 DNA: TGCGCCAGCAGCTTGGCGACAGGGTGGCGGGAGACCCAGTACTTC
CDR3 protein: CASSLATGWRETQYF
D gene: TRBD1
J gene: TRBJ2-5
clone size: .
V gene: TRBV5-1

CDR3 DNA: TGTGCCACCAGCCAGGGGGGAAACTATGGCTACACCTTC
CDR3 protein: CATSQGGNYGYTF
D gene: TRBD1
J gene: TRBJ1-2
clone size: few
V gene: TRBV15

CDR3 DNA: TGTGCCAGCAGCTTGACTAGCGGGAGACCGAATGAGCAGTTCTTC
CDR3 protein: CASSLTSGRPNEQFF
D gene: TRBD2
J gene: TRBJ2-1
clone size: .
V gene: TRBV7-9

CDR3 DNA: TGTGCCAGCAGCTTAATAAGTGAACAGGAGCCGTTCTTC
CDR3 protein: CASSLISEQEPFF
D gene: .
J gene: TRBJ2-1
clone size: .
V gene: TRBV11-2

CDR3 DNA: TGTGCCAGCAGCCAAGACCCCCCAACAGGTCAGCCCCAGCATTTT
CDR3 protein: CASSQDPPTGQPQHF
D gene: .
J gene: TRBJ1-5
clone size: .
V gene: TRBV3-1/TRBV3-2

CDR3 DNA: TGTGCCAGCAGTGAAACATACAATGAGCAGTTCTTC
CDR3 protein: CASSETYNEQFF
D gene: .
J gene: TRBJ2-1
clone size: few
V gene: TRBV2

CDR3 DNA: TGCGCCAGCCGGCGGCCCTCGGAATGGGAGCAGTTCTTC
CDR3 protein: CASRRPSEWEQFF
D gene: .
J gene: TRBJ2-1
clone size: .
V gene: TRBV5-1

CDR3 DNA: TGCGCCAGCTCAATGAACACTGAAGCTTTCTTT
CDR3 protein: CASSMNTEAFF
D gene: .
J gene: TRBJ1-1
clone size: .
V gene: TRBV5-1

CDR3 DNA: TGTGCCAGCTCACCACCGAACCGAGGGAGGCGTCAGGACGAGCAGTACTTC
CDR3 protein: CASSPPNRGRRQDEQYF
D gene: .
J gene: TRBJ2-7
clone size: few
V gene: TRBV18

CDR3 DNA: TGTGCCACCAGTGTTGGCAGGAGGGATGAGCAGTTCTTC
CDR3 protein: CATSVGRRDEQFF
D gene: .
J gene: TRBJ2-1
clone size: .
V gene: TRBV24-1

CDR3 DNA: TGTGCCAGCAGCGAAGACAGGCTCTATGGCTACACCTTC
CDR3 protein: CASSEDRLYGYTF
D gene: .
J gene: TRBJ1-2
clone size: .
V gene: TRBV7-8

CDR3 DNA: TGTGCCAGTAGTATCCCCGGGACAGGGGGCAATCAGCCCCAGCATTTT
CDR3 protein: CASSIPGTGGNQPQHF
D gene: TRBD1
J gene: TRBJ1-5
clone size: once
V gene: TRBV19

CDR3 DNA: TGCGCCAGCAGCTTGGGGGCTATGAACACTGAAGCTTTCTTT
CDR3 protein: CASSLGAMNTEAFF
D gene: .
J gene: TRBJ1-1
clone size: .
V gene: TRBV5-1

CDR3 DNA: TGTGCCAGTAGCCCAAACCCGGGTTCTGAGACCCAGTACTTC
CDR3 protein: CASSPNPGSETQYF
D gene: .
J gene: TRBJ2-5
clone size: .
V gene: TRBV19

CDR3 DNA: TGCGCCAGCAGCTTGATGGAGAGGAGCACTGAAGCTTTCTTT
CDR3 protein: CASSLMERSTEAFF
D gene: .
J gene: TRBJ1-1
clone size: few
V gene: TRBV5-1

CDR3 DNA: TGTGCCGTCGAGGGCGCCTCCCTTACGCAGTATTTT
CDR3 protein: CAVEGASLTQYF
D gene: .
J gene: TRBJ2-3
clone size: once
V gene: TRBV7-9

CDR3 DNA: TGTGCCAGCAGTTCCGGGACAGGGGCGTACACTGAAGCTTTCTTT
CDR3 protein: CASSSGTGAYTEAFF
D gene: TRBD1
J gene: TRBJ1-1
clone size: .
V gene: TRBV6-5

CDR3 DNA: TGCGCCAGCAGCACGTCAGGACAGAGCACAGATACGCAGTATTTT
CDR3 protein: CASSTSGQSTDTQYF
D gene: .
J gene: TRBJ2-3
clone size: .
V gene: TRBV5-1

CDR3 DNA: TGTGCCAGCAGTACAGGGGTCGATGAGCAGTTCTTC
CDR3 protein: CASSTGVDEQFF
D gene: TRBD1
J gene: TRBJ2-1
clone size: few
V gene: TRBV7-9

CDR3 DNA: TGTGCCAGCAGTTTAGTAGGGGTTAACTATGGCTACACCTTC
CDR3 protein: CASSLVGVNYGYTF
D gene: .
J gene: TRBJ1-2
clone size: once
V gene: TRBV28

CDR3 DNA: TGTGCCAGCAGCTTAGGAAATGTTCTTGGGCGGGATTCACCCCTCCACTTT
CDR3 protein: CASSLGNVLGRDSPLHF
D gene: .
J gene: TRBJ1-6
clone size: .
V gene: TRBV7-9

CDR3 DNA: TGTGCCAGCAGCCCCCTCCCGGGCGGGCACTCCTACGAGCAGTACTTC
CDR3 protein: CASSPLPGGHSYEQYF
D gene: .
J gene: TRBJ2-7
clone size: .
V gene: TRBV7-3

CDR3 DNA: TGTGCCAGCTCACCGCAGGGTCCGGGAAACACCATATATTTT
CDR3 protein: CASSPQGPGNTIYF
D gene: .
J gene: TRBJ1-3
clone size: few
V gene: TRBV18

CDR3 DNA: TGTGCCTCACGGGGAAGCGGGAGCTACAATGAGCAGTTCTTC
CDR3 protein: CASRGSGSYNEQFF
D gene: TRBD2
J gene: TRBJ2-1
clone size: once
V gene: TRBV6-5

CDR3 DNA: TGCGCCAGCAGCTTGGCTAGCGCCTACAATGAGCAGTTCTTC
CDR3 protein: CASSLASAYNEQFF
D gene: .
J gene: TRBJ2-1
clone size: .
V gene: TRBV5-1

CDR3 DNA: TGTGCCACCAGTGACCGCGGGACAGGGTACGGCTACACCTTC
CDR3 protein: CATSDRGTGYGYTF
D gene: TRBD1
J gene: TRBJ1-2
clone size: few
V gene: TRBV24-1

CDR3 DNA: TGTGCCAGCAGCTTAGATACAGGGACTAGATCCTACGAGCAGTACTTC
CDR3 protein: CASSLDTGTRSYEQYF
D gene: TRBD2
J gene: TRBJ2-7
clone size: .
V gene: TRBV11-2

CDR3 DNA: TGTGCCAGCAGTTTACCGGGAGCGTCCTACAATGAGCAGTTCTTC
CDR3 protein: CASSLPGASYNEQFF
D gene: .
J gene: TRBJ2-1
clone size: .
V gene: TRBV27

CDR3 DNA: TGCGGAATCGGGGGGCGAAGAAACAATCAGCCCCAGCATTTT
CDR3 protein: CGIGGRRNNQPQHF
D gene: .
J gene: TRBJ1-5
clone size: .
V gene: TRBV28

CDR3 DNA: TGTGCCTGGAGCGAAGGGAGGCAGCCCCAGCATTTT
CDR3 protein: CAWSEGRQPQHF
D gene: .
J gene: TRBJ1-5
clone size: .
V gene: TRBV30

CDR3 DNA: TGTGCCAGCAGCCAATCCGGACAGAGCAATCAGCCCCAGCATTTT
CDR3 protein: CASSQSGQSNQPQHF
D gene: .
J gene: TRBJ1-5
clone size: .
V gene: TRBV3-1/TRBV3-2

CDR3 DNA: TGTGCCAGCAGCTCCAGACTAGCGGGAGTGGGCGAGCAGTACTTC
CDR3 protein: CASSSRLAGVGEQYF
D gene: TRBD2
J gene: TRBJ2-7
clone size: .
V gene: TRBV11-2